This T cell receptor (beta chain) was obtained from a study of identical twins. The study's findings and limits: When twins shared out-of-frame alpha sequences, those sequences had excess low generation probability. Researchers caution that invariant MAIT and iNKT cells could partly confound zero-insertion analyses.

After template switching added a universal primer site, the resulting cDNA carried unique molecular identifiers. TCRdb reprocessed the 5' RACE reads with MiXCR, giving one entry per CDR3 protein. The sample holds 350,000 to 450,000 distinct CDR3 sequences, less than 20% seen once. Only a few counts were recorded for this clonotype. Its antigen is still unknown. V was pared by 2 bases and J by 8 bases, with 5 bases of the junction left unmatched. Germline assignment: CDR1 DFQATT and CDR2 SNEGSKA (reference sequence). This CDR3 contains 14 residues. This rearrangement joins TRBV20-1 to TRBJ2-1; 11 bases fit TRBD2. This TCR was recovered from a man in his fifties in good health. Sequenced material: naive T cells sorted from blood. CDR3 protein: CSARPSGRMDEQFF. The CDR3, as DNA: TGCAGTGCTAGACCTAGCGGGAGGATGGATGAGCAGTTCTTC.